These 20 T cell receptor beta chains originate from one sample sequenced in a study of cytomegalovirus exposure and HLA in healthy donors. Assay used: immunoSEQ multiplex PCR; TCRdb lists only in-frame clones, some missing. Of under 200,000 clones in the sample, about nine tenths were seen once. Material: PBMCs. The receptors derive from a woman aged 25-40 years in good health and CMV-seronegative.

The rearrangement joins TRBV2 to TRBJ2-3; 7 nucleotides align to TRBD1. This CDR3 is built from 14 residues. V gave up 4 bases and J gave up 6 bases; unmatched junction bases: 7. The germline V gene has CDR1 SNHLY and CDR2 FYNNEI. CDR3 sequence (DNA): TGTGCCAGCAGTGGATTTCTAGGGGGCGATACGCAGTATTTT. Protein sequence: CASSGFLGGDTQYF.

V and J are TRBV5-1 and TRBJ1-1; TRBD1 aligns across 7 bases. CDR1 and CDR2 from the germline V gene are SGHRS and YFSETQ. This CDR3 has 13 amino acids. The ends lost 4 bases at V and 1 base at J; junction bases unmatched: 1. The chain's CDR3 is CASSRTGNTEAFF. CDR3 sequence (DNA): TGCGCCAGCAGCCGGACAGGGAACACTGAAGCTTTCTTT. The complete variable domain, with remaining parts taken from reference TRBV5-1 and TRBJ1-1, reads KAGVTQTPRYLIKTRGQQVTLSCSPISGHRSVSWYQQTPGQGLQFLFEYFSETQRNKGNFPGRFSGRQFSNSRSEMNVSTLELGDSALYLCASSRTGNTEAFFGQGTRLTVV.

Only a few counts were recorded for this clone. The chain carries TRBV6-1 and TRBJ2-5; D not certain. The CDR3 contains 11 residues. Germline V gives CDR1 MNHNS, CDR2 SASEGT. The V end was cut by 3 bases, the J end by 14 bases, with 13 bases between. The DNA for the CDR3 is TGTGCCAGCAGTGAGAACGTTTTGGACTACTTC. It translates to CASSENVLDYF.

This clone was recorded at least ten times. This rearrangement joins TRBV5-6 to TRBJ1-2; 7 bases are shared with TRBD1. Germline CDR1 SGHDT, CDR2 YYEEEE. Trimming at V came to 4 bases and at J to 5 bases, leaving 5 bases not matched to a gene. CDR3 length: 13 residues. CDR3 coding DNA: TGTGCCAGCAGCCCGGGACAGTCTTATGGCTACACCTTC. Protein product: CASSPGQSYGYTF.

This chain joins TRBV28 and TRBJ2-7; D gene unclear. This CDR3 is built from 11 residues. Germline V gene lookup returns CDR1 MDHEN and CDR2 SYDVKM. V lost 4 bases and J lost 6, with 7 bases in between. In DNA, the CDR3 is TGTGCCAGCAGTTCCCTCGGCGAGCAGTACTTC. Its protein is CASSSLGEQYF.

V gene TRBV2 combines with J gene TRBJ1-5; D is unresolved. The CDR3 is made up of 17 amino acids. Germline CDR1 SNHLY, CDR2 FYNNEI. V lost 5 bases to trimming and J lost 0 bases, with 17 bases between them. The CDR3 region has the DNA TGTGCCAGCAGTAGTTACAGTGGAGGAGGTAGCAATCAGCCCCAGCATTTT. The encoded protein is CASSSYSGGGSNQPQHF.

This chain links TRBV30 with TRBJ1-4; D ambiguous. With 4 bases removed from V and 8 bases from J, the gap between germline ends came to 8 bases. Germline V gene lookup returns CDR1 GTSNPN and CDR2 SVGIG (reference sequence). The CDR3 loop spans 11 amino acids. The DNA of the CDR3 is TGTGCCTGGAATCAGAGGGAAAAACTGTTTTTT. Residues: CAWNQREKLFF.

In this sample, this clone turned up a few times. The chain links TRBV2 to TRBJ1-6, with D tentatively TRBD1 (6 bases). This CDR3 is 13 amino acids long. The V gene lost 8 bases and the J gene lost 6 bases, with 11 bases spanning the gap. Per germline, CDR1 SNHLY and CDR2 FYNNEI. CDR3 sequence (DNA): TGTGCCAGCTACGACAGGAGTAATTCACCCCTCCACTTT. Encoded protein: CASYDRSNSPLHF.

The V and J genes are TRBV10-3 and TRBJ2-7; 8 positions match TRBD2. The CDR3 extends over 16 amino acids. The V gene end was trimmed by 2 bases and the J gene end by 5 bases; junction bases not matched to a gene: 11. Germline assignment: CDR1 ENHRY and CDR2 SYGVKD. The DNA of the CDR3 is TGTGCCATCAGTGAGCTTCTTCCGGGAGGGCCAAACGAGCAGTACTTC. The encoded protein is CAISELLPGGPNEQYF.

CDR3 sequence: CASSQERQGANTEAFF. The CDR3 DNA reads as TGCGCCAGCAGCCAGGAGCGACAGGGGGCCAACACTGAAGCTTTCTTT. The chain recombines TRBV4-1 with TRBJ1-1, with 10 bases identical to TRBD1. The CDR3 loop spans 16 amino acids. The germline CDR1 and CDR2 sequences are MGHRA and YSYEKL. V was pared by 3 bases and J by 2 bases, with 6 bases of the junction left unmatched.

The chain joins TRBV29-1 to TRBJ2-5, with a tentative D call TRBD1 (6 bases). There are 12 residues in the CDR3. V dropped 5 bases and J dropped 2 bases, with 9 bases sitting between them. Germline V gene data show CDR1 as SQVTM and CDR2 as ANQGSEA. CDR3 DNA sequence: TGCAGCGTTCGGACAGATCAAGAGACCCAGTACTTC. This sequence encodes CSVRTDQETQYF.

J is TRBJ1-1 and V is TRBV2; the D is unclear. This CDR3 region has 14 residues. The V end was cut by 6 bases, the J end by 1 base, with 12 bases between. Germline CDR1 is SNHLY and CDR2 is FYNNEI. CDR3 loop: CASREQLTNTEAFF. CDR3 in DNA: TGTGCCAGCAGGGAACAGTTAACGAACACTGAAGCTTTCTTT. The full variable domain, rest sourced from reference TRBV2 and TRBJ1-1, is EPEVTQTPSHQVTQMGQEVILRCVPISNHLYFYWYRQILGQKVEFLVSFYNNEISEKSEIFDDQFSVERPDGSNFTLKIRSTKLEDSAMYFCASREQLTNTEAFFGQGTRLTVV.

A few counts support this clone. The V and J genes are TRBV10-3 and TRBJ1-4, with D possibly being TRBD1 (5 bases). Trimming pared 8 bases from V and 14 bases from J, leaving 21 bases between. The CDR3 is 13 residues long. Germline V gene data show CDR1 as ENHRY and CDR2 as SYGVKD. Here the CDR3 DNA reads TGTGCCATCTCGACAGATCAAACGGGGAAGCTGTTTTTT. As protein: CAISTDQTGKLFF.

The chain recombines TRBV4-2 with TRBJ2-1; 11 nucleotides agree with TRBD2. Germline lookup yields CDR1 LGHNA and CDR2 YNFKEQ. Trimming at V came to 1 base and at J to 4 bases, leaving 3 bases not matched to a gene. The CDR3 has 16 residues. CDR3 DNA: TGTGCCAGCAGCCAAGTTTCTAGCGGGGGGTACAATGAGCAGTTCTTC. Translating it yields CASSQVSSGGYNEQFF.

V and J are TRBV7-2 and TRBJ2-7; D is possibly TRBD2 (7 bases). This CDR3 contains 14 residues. The V gene's germline CDR1 is SGHTA and CDR2 FQGNSA. Trimming shortened V by 3 bases and J by 0 bases, and 9 bases separated the two germline ends. This CDR3 reads CASSFGGLSYEQYF. CDR3 nucleotide sequence: TGTGCCAGCAGCTTCGGGGGGCTCTCCTACGAGCAGTACTTC.

The chain employs TRBV5-4 and TRBJ2-1; 9 positions agree with TRBD1. Germline V lookup: CDR1 SGHNT, CDR2 YYREEE (reference sequence). With 4 bases clipped from V and 4 bases from J, the junction kept 3 bases outside the gene matches. This CDR3 is built from 14 residues. This CDR3 is CASSPGQGYNEQFF. CDR3 nucleotides: TGTGCCAGCAGCCCGGGACAGGGTTACAATGAGCAGTTCTTC.

The V and J genes are TRBV11-2 and TRBJ1-2, with D unclear. V shed 1 base and J shed 2 bases, with 8 bases lying between them. This CDR3 is 14 amino acids long. Germline-derived CDR1 and CDR2 are SGHAT and FQNNGV. The CDR3 coding sequence is TGTGCCAGCAGCTTAGGGACTTACAACTATGGCTACACCTTC. Its protein is CASSLGTYNYGYTF.

The V call is TRBV5-6, the J call TRBJ1-2; TRBD1 matches at 8 bases. The CDR3 is made up of 13 amino acids. Per the germline V gene, CDR1 is SGHDT and CDR2 is YYEEEE. Trimming removed 1 base from V and 9 bases from J; junction bases left unmatched: 5. The CDR3: CASSLSGGGRYTF. In DNA, the CDR3 is TGTGCCAGCAGCTTGTCAGGGGGCGGACGCTACACCTTC.

The V and J genes are TRBV12-5 and TRBJ2-2; D not certain. The CDR3 consists of 13 residues. Germline CDR1 reads LGHNT; CDR2 reads FRNRAP. V was pared by 1 base and J by 4 bases, with 4 bases between. Written as DNA, the CDR3 is TGTGCTAGTGGTTTGGGACCCACCGGGGAGCTGTTTTTT. Translated, it gives CASGLGPTGELFF.

This chain's CDR3 is CASSYPGIEQFF. As DNA, the CDR3 is TGTGCCAGCAGCTACCCCGGGATTGAGCAGTTCTTC. The chain is built from TRBV7-2 and TRBJ2-1; perhaps TRBD2 as D (5 bases). Germline lookup yields CDR1 SGHTA and CDR2 FQGNSA. V lost 4 bases and J 9 bases, leaving 10 bases between the germline ends. CDR3 length: 12 amino acids.